This is a list of T cell receptor beta chains from one sample in a study of CD8+ T cells in alopecia areata. TCRdb's copy holds only in-frame clones and misses some; the assay was immunoSEQ multiplex PCR. The sample consists of around 300,000 clones, over 45% of them appearing once. The sequencing here drew on CD4+ T cells sorted from blood, taken around week 54, from a patient treated with tofacitinib. The origin of the receptors is a human donor with alopecia areata. Both conserved end residues are trimmed from each CDR3. D genes are given only for firm matches.

d_gene	v_gene	j_gene	CDR3aa
NA	TRBV9	TRBJ1-1	ASSKGAGAAAAF
TRBD1	TRBV7-3	TRBJ1-1	ASSQTGFAEAF
NA	TRBV5-1	TRBJ2-7	ASSLEVTDYEQY
TRBD1	TRBV6-1	TRBJ1-2	ASSEPDREGYT
NA	TRBV30	TRBJ1-3	AWARLASGNTIY
TRBD1	TRBV5-6	TRBJ1-2	ASRRTGYGYT
TRBD1	TRBV6-5	TRBJ2-7	ASRTGPSPYEQY
NA	TRBV7-2	TRBJ2-7	ASSITDGGGEQY
TRBD1	TRBV30	TRBJ1-5	AWGTGNQPQH
NA	TRBV7-9	TRBJ1-4	AIPTSREKLF
NA	TRBV11-2	TRBJ2-7	ASSLGRGPAYEQY
NA	TRBV5-1	TRBJ1-1	ASSFDRSAAF
NA	TRBV7-2	TRBJ1-2	ASSLDRVLYGYT
NA	TRBV7-9	TRBJ2-1	ASSLTPSSYNEQF
TRBD1	TRBV6-1	TRBJ1-2	ASSDTRTGGIGGYT
NA	TRBV6-6	TRBJ2-7	ASSYQGIPYEQY
NA	TRBV2	TRBJ1-2	ASSQGLGYGYT
TRBD2	TRBV13	TRBJ2-5	ASSPRGAGPLSETQY
TRBD1	TRBV19	TRBJ1-5	ATKTGDYSNQPQH